The 10 T cell receptor beta chains below come from one sample, sequenced in a study of blood T cell repertoires in COVID-19 (dated by TCRdb to about 2020). To prepare the library, the immunoSEQ multiplex PCR assay was applied. TCRdb's version of the immuneACCESS table is confined to in-frame rearrangements and falls short of the full clone set. An unresolved V gene accounts for under half of the shortfall where checked; the remainder is of unknown origin. The sample data list approximately 180,000 clones, and roughly 82% of these were observed just once. The ten largest clonotypes hold over 7.5% of the sample. The specimen sequenced was peripheral blood. These receptors originate from a woman in her seventies with acute or convalescent COVID-19.

V is TRBV10-3 and J is TRBJ1-2; D is possibly TRBD1 (6 bases). Germline CDR1 is ENHRY and CDR2 is SYGVKD. CDR3 size: 14 residues. Trimming cost V 2 bases and J 8 bases, with 15 bases left between them. The CDR3 bases are TGTGCCATCAGTGAGCGGGGGGGCGCGACGGGCTACACCTTC. Protein sequence: CAISERGGATGYTF.

V gene TRBV2 combines with J gene TRBJ1-2, with 10 bases aligning to TRBD1. Per germline, CDR1 SNHLY and CDR2 FYNNEI. With 7 bases clipped from V and 1 base from J, the junction kept 6 bases outside the gene matches. The CDR3 sequence is 15 residues long. CDR3 protein: CASKDRGIYNYGYTF. CDR3 nucleotide sequence: TGTGCCAGCAAGGACAGGGGGATTTATAACTATGGCTACACCTTC.

The chain links TRBV4-3 to TRBJ1-4, with 8 bases matching TRBD1. Germline V gene lookup returns CDR1 LGHNA and CDR2 YSLEER. The V gene end was trimmed by 0 bases and the J gene end by 0 bases; junction bases not matched to a gene: 6. CDR3 length: 18 amino acids. The CDR3 DNA follows: TGCGCCAGCAGCCAAGATCCCCCAGGGGGCGCAACTAATGAAAAACTGTTTTTT. Encoded protein: CASSQDPPGGATNEKLFF.

The chain couples TRBV28 to TRBJ1-1, with unresolved D. The CDR3 is made up of 13 amino acids. V lost 5 bases, J lost 1 base, and 8 bases lay in between. Germline V gene lookup returns CDR1 MDHEN and CDR2 SYDVKM. The CDR3 region has the DNA TGTGCCAGCAGTCCTCGGGGGAACACTGAAGCTTTCTTT. It codes for CASSPRGNTEAFF.

Only a few counts were recorded for this clone. This chain uses TRBV28 with TRBJ2-2; weak D call: TRBD2 (5 bases). The ends were cut back, 3 bases at V and 4 bases at J, with 12 bases in the middle. CDR3 length equals 15 residues. CDR1 and CDR2 (germline): MDHEN, SYDVKM. CDR3 DNA: TGTGCCAGCAGTTTTCGGTTACGGGGCACCGGGGAGCTGTTTTTT. Protein: CASSFRLRGTGELFF.

This chain uses TRBV28 with TRBJ1-5; D remains unclear. This CDR3 comprises 12 residues. The V gene's germline CDR1 is MDHEN and CDR2 SYDVKM. Trimming removed 7 bases at V and 3 bases at J, with 7 bases between. CDR3 DNA sequence: TGTGCCAGCATGCAGTTCAATCAGCCCCAGCATTTT. It translates to CASMQFNQPQHF. Filled out from reference TRBV28 and TRBJ1-5, the complete variable domain reads DVKVTQSSRYLVKRTGEKVFLECVQDMDHENMFWYRQDPGLGLRLIYFSYDVKMKEKGDIPEGYSVSREKKERFSLILESASTNQTSMYLCASMQFNQPQHFGDGTRLSIL.

This clone appeared once. The rearrangement joins TRBV9 to TRBJ1-1; TRBD1 is a possible D gene (5 bases). V gave up 6 bases and J gave up 1 base, with 13 bases separating them. Germline V gene sequence: CDR1 SGDLS, CDR2 YYNGEE. This CDR3 contains 14 residues. The CDR3 is CASTGGGANTEAFF. The CDR3 DNA is TGTGCCAGCACAGGCGGAGGGGCGAACACTGAAGCTTTCTTT.

This clone has a single count. In nucleotides, the CDR3 is TGTGCCAGCAGTCCCCGCGGCGATCGGGGCTACACCTTC. Translating it yields CASSPRGDRGYTF. V and J are TRBV6-5 and TRBJ1-2; no firm D call. CDR1 and CDR2 (germline): MNHEY, SVGAGI. The ends were cut back, 5 bases at V and 8 bases at J, with 15 bases in the middle. CDR3 length: 13 amino acids.

The chain has TRBV6-2 or TRBV6-3 and TRBJ2-7; possible D gene TRBD2, 5 bases. Germline assignment: CDR1 MNHEY and CDR2 SVGEGT. CDR3 length equals 18 residues. The germline V and J ends were trimmed by 2 bases and 2 bases, with 22 bases remaining between them. Here the CDR3 DNA reads TGTGCCAGCAGTTACCCCAGTCTACGAGGGAGCTCTACCTACGAGCAGTACTTC. Translated, it gives CASSYPSLRGSSTYEQYF.

The chain combines TRBV2 with TRBJ2-5, with a tentative D call TRBD1 (6 bases). Germline V CDR1 and CDR2: SNHLY, FYNNEI. V lost 8 bases to trimming and J lost 7 bases, with 11 bases between them. CDR3 length: 11 residues. CDR3 in DNA: TGTGCCAGCCGGACAGAGGGGACCCAGTACTTC. Residues: CASRTEGTQYF.